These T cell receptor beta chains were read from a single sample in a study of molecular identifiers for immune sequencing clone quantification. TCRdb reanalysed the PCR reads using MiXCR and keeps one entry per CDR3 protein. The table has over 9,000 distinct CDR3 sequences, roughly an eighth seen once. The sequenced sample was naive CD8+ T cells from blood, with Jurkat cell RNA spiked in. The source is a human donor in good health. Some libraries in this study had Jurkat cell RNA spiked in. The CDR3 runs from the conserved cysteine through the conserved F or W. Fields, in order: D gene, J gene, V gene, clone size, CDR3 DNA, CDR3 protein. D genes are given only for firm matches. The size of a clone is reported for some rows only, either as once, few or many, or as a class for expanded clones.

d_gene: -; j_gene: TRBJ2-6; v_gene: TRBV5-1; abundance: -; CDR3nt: TGCGCCAGCAGCTTAAGGACTCGGGCGGCTGGTCCCTCTGGGGCCAACGTCCTGACTTTC; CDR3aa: CASSLRTRAAGPSGANVLTF
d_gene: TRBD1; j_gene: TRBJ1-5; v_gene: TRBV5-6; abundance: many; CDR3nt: TGTGCCAGCAGCTTGGGACCGGGACAGGGTACGCGGAATCAGCCCCAGCATTTT; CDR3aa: CASSLGPGQGTRNQPQHF
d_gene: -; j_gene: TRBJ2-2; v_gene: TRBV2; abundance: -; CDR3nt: TGTGCCAGCAGTGAGGGGACCGGGGAGCTGCTTTTT; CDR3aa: CASSEGTGELLF
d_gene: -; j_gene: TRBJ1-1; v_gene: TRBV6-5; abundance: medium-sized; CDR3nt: TGTGCCAGCAGTTACGGGGCGCACAGGGACCGTGGCACTGAAGCTTTCTTT; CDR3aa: CASSYGAHRDRGTEAFF
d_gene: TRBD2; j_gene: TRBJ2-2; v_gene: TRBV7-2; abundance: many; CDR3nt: TGTGCCAGCAGCTTAGGACTAGCGGGGAAGGCCGGGGAGCTGTTTTTT; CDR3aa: CASSLGLAGKAGELFF
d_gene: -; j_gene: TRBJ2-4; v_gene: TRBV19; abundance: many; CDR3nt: TGTGCCAGTGGGGAACTTATAGCCAAAAACATTCAGTACTTC; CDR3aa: CASGELIAKNIQYF
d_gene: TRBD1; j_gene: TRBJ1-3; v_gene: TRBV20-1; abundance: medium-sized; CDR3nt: TGCAGTGCTATCAGCAGGGGGCCTGGAAACACCATATATTTT; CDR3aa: CSAISRGPGNTIYF
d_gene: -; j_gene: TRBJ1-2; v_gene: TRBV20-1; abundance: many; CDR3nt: TGCAGTGCTAGAGAATTGACAGGTTACTATGGCTACACCTTC; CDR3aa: CSARELTGYYGYTF
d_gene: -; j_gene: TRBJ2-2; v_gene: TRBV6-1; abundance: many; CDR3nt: TGTGCCAGCAGTGCCCATCGGGACATTGAGGGTTCCGGGGAGCTGTTTTTT; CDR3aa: CASSAHRDIEGSGELFF
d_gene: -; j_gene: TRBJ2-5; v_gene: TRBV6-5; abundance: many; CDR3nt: TGTGCCAGCAGTTACCTTAGCGGAGTGGAGACCCAGTACTTC; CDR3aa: CASSYLSGVETQYF
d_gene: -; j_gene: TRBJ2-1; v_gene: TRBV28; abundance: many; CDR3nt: TGTGCCAGTTGTGGGGGCGACCCCTACAATGAGCAGTTCTTC; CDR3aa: CASCGGDPYNEQFF
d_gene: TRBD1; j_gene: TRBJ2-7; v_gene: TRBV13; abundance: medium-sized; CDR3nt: TGTGCCAGCAGCTCCATACAGGGGGCGCAGGTCGAGCAGTACTTC; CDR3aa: CASSSIQGAQVEQYF
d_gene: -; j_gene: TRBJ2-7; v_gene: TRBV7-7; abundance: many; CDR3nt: TGTGCTAGCAGCTTAGGCATCGGGGCAGGGGCGATGAACTTC; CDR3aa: CASSLGIGAGAMNF
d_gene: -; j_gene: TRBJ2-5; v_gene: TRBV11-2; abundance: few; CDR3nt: TGTGCCAGCAGCGGAACAGGGCACCAAGAGACCCAGTACTTC; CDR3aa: CASSGTGHQETQYF
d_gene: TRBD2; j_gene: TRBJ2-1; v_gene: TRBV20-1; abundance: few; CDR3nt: TGCAGTGCCCCCCCCGGGCTAGCGGGGGCCAATGAGCAGTTCTTC; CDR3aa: CSAPPGLAGANEQFF
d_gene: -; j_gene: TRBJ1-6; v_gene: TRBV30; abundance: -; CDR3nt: TGTGCCTGGCACCCCCAGGGAACGGGTAATTCACCCCTCCACTTT; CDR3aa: CAWHPQGTGNSPLHF
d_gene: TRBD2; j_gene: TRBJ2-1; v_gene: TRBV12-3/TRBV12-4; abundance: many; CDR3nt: TGTGCCAGCAGCCAACTAGCGGGGTCTAGGAATGAGCAGTTCTTC; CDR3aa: CASSQLAGSRNEQFF
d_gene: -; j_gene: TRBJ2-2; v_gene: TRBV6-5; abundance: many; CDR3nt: TGTGCCAGCGGTTCAATCGAACCCGGGGAGCTGTTTTTT; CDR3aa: CASGSIEPGELFF
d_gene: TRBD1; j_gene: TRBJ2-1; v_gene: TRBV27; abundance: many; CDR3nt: TGTGCCAGCAGTTCGGGGACAGGCTCCTACAATGAGCAGTTCTTC; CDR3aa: CASSSGTGSYNEQFF
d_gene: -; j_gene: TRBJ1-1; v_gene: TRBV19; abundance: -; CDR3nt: TGTGCCAGTAGTATTGTGGGGCGGCGGGCTTTCTTT; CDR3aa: CASSIVGRRAFF
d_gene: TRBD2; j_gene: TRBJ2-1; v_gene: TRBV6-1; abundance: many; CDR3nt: TGTGCCAGCAGTATTAAGCGGGGGGTGAACAATGAGCAGTTCTTC; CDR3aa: CASSIKRGVNNEQFF
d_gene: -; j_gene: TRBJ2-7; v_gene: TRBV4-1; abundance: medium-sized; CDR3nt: TGCGCCAGCAGCCCGGCGGGGTCCTACGAGCAGTACTTC; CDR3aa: CASSPAGSYEQYF
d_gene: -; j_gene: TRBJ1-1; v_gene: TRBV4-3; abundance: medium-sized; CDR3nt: TGCGCCAGCAGCCAAGGTGGCTTTATGAACACTGAAGCTTTCTTT; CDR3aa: CASSQGGFMNTEAFF
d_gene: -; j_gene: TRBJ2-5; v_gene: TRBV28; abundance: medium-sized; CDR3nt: TGTGCCAGCAACCCGACAGAATTACAAGAGACCCAGTACTTC; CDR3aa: CASNPTELQETQYF
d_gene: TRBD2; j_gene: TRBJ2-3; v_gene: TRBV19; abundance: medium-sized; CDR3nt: TGTGCCAGTAAGCGGGAGGCTTACACAGATACGCAGTATTTT; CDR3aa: CASKREAYTDTQYF
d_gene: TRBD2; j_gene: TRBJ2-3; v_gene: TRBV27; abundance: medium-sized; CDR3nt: TGTGCCAGCAGTCCAGAGACTAGCGGCACAGATACGCAGTATTTT; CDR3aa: CASSPETSGTDTQYF